Following are 6 T cell receptor beta chains from one sample sequenced in a study of OX40 agonist ivuxolimab in advanced cancers. Only in-frame clones appear in the TCRdb table, and some are missing; sequencing was by immunoSEQ multiplex PCR. The table has about 120,000 clones, approximately 92% seen once. Material: CD4+ or CD8+ T cells sorted from blood, obtained in a trial of the OX40 agonist ivuxolimab. These receptors were collected from an adult with an advanced solid tumor such as melanoma, head and neck, liver or kidney cancer.

The V call is TRBV10-3, the J call TRBJ2-5, with D tentatively TRBD1 (6 bases). The CDR3 consists of 15 residues. CDR1 and CDR2 (germline): ENHRY, SYGVKD. V gave up 10 bases and J gave up 1 base, with 19 bases separating them. The CDR3 spells CATILDRDIQETQYF. CDR3 nucleotides: TGTGCCACAATATTGGACAGAGATATCCAAGAGACCCAGTACTTC.

The gene calls are TRBV30 and TRBJ2-2, with 13 bases matching TRBD2. The CDR3 is 15 amino acids. With 3 bases clipped from V and 5 bases from J, the junction kept 3 bases outside the gene matches. CDR1 and CDR2 from the germline V gene are GTSNPN and SVGIG (reference sequence). CDR3 coding DNA: TGTGCCTGGAGAGGACTAGCGGGGGAAACCGGGGAGCTGTTTTTT. This encodes CAWRGLAGETGELFF.

V and J are TRBV5-1 and TRBJ2-7, with 7 bases identical to TRBD1. Germline CDR1 reads SGHRS; CDR2 reads YFSETQ. V lost 1 base, J lost 6 bases, and 7 bases stayed unmatched. CDR3 size: 14 residues. The CDR3 protein is CASSLQDRVFEQYF. DNA of the CDR3: TGCGCCAGCAGCTTGCAAGACAGGGTCTTCGAGCAGTACTTC. The variable domain in full, completed from reference TRBV5-1 and TRBJ2-7, reads KAGVTQTPRYLIKTRGQQVTLSCSPISGHRSVSWYQQTPGQGLQFLFEYFSETQRNKGNFPGRFSGRQFSNSRSEMNVSTLELGDSALYLCASSLQDRVFEQYFGPGTRLTVT.

The chain uses TRBV5-1 and TRBJ2-3, with TRBD2 matching 7 bases. Germline lookup yields CDR1 SGHRS and CDR2 YFSETQ. This CDR3 spans 15 amino acids. V gave up 5 bases and J gave up 5 bases; unmatched junction bases: 11. The CDR3 region has the DNA TGCGCCAGCAGTCCGGGGGGTAAGACGGGAGATACGCAGTATTTT. Protein product: CASSPGGKTGDTQYF.

The chain combines TRBV7-9 with TRBJ2-3, with a weak D call TRBD1 (6 bases). The CDR3 runs to 13 residues. Germline loops: CDR1 SEHNR, CDR2 FQNEAQ (reference sequence). V lost 5 bases and J lost 4, with 10 bases in between. The CDR3 bases are TGTGCCAGCAGCATGGACAGCTCAGATACGCAGTATTTT. The encoded protein is CASSMDSSDTQYF.

The chain carries TRBV7-2 and TRBJ1-4, with a possible D match to TRBD1 (6 bases). Per germline, CDR1 SGHTA and CDR2 FQGNSA. Trimming took off 1 base at V and 7 bases at J, with 13 bases between the two ends. There are 15 residues in the CDR3. The CDR3 here is CASSLVGGGGEKLFF. Written as DNA, the CDR3 is TGTGCCAGCAGCTTAGTTGGCGGGGGCGGTGAAAAACTGTTTTTT.